This TCR beta chain was sequenced for a study of shared clonotypes between healthy human individuals. Sequenced by immunoSEQ multiplex PCR; TCRdb stores in-frame clones only, minus some. This table has about 1 million clones, about three quarters appearing once. Concerning this clone itself: Other DNA sequences from this sample encode an identical CDR3 as well.

This TCR derives from a man between 18 and 35 years old in good health. The sample consisted of memory CD4+ T cells sorted from blood. Noted subset: CD45RA-negative fraction.

CDR3 region: CASSPGYSNQPQHF. CDR3 sequence (DNA): TGTGCCAGCAGCCCCGGGTATAGCAATCAGCCCCAGCATTTT. The rearrangement uses TRBV11-2 and TRBJ1-5; D ambiguous. V gave up 5 bases and J gave up 0 bases, with 8 bases separating them. The CDR3 length is 14 residues. Germline lookup yields CDR1 SGHAT and CDR2 FQNNGV.